The sequence of this TCR beta chain was determined in a study of T cells after yellow fever vaccination. Study-level results: Post-booster samples contained most primary-vaccination clones (about 95% CD4, approximately 88% CD8).

Via MiXCR, TCRdb re-called the 5' RACE reads, giving one row per CDR3 protein. Here the sample spans 300,000 or so distinct CDR3 sequences, approximately 4% being singletons. As for this clonotype: Its antigen is as yet unknown.

V was trimmed by 3 bases and J by 5 bases, leaving 16 bases between them. The CDR3 sequence is 15 residues long. The germline gives CDR1 MGHRA, CDR2 YSYEKL. V and J are TRBV4-1 and TRBJ2-5; D is possibly TRBD2 (7 bases). This sequence was found in a man between 18 and 35 years old who received the YFV17D yellow fever vaccine. Material: PBMCs, obtained 5 days after the yellow fever booster vaccination. CDR3 sequence: CASSHRGGYGETQYF. The CDR3 region has the DNA TGCGCCAGCAGCCACCGCGGGGGCTACGGGGAGACCCAGTACTTC.